The 24 T cell receptor beta chains presented below share a single source sample, sequenced in a study of identical twins. TCRdb reprocessed the 5' RACE reads with MiXCR, giving one entry per CDR3 protein. The sample shows approximately 1.8 million distinct CDR3 sequences, about 32% of them seen only once. Sequencing was performed on cord blood. These receptors originate from a newborn girl in good health.

The gene calls are TRBV6-1 and TRBJ1-2; D gene unclear. Trimming removed 1 base at V and 8 bases at J, with 14 bases between. CDR3 length: 14 residues. CDR1 is MNHNS, CDR2 SASEGT, per germline. CDR3 DNA sequence: TGTGCCAGCAGTGAAGGCGGGAGCTCTGGGGGCTACACCTTC. This translates into CASSEGGSSGGYTF.

CDR3 sequence reads: CASSDPPIPLFYEQYF. The CDR3 coding sequence is TGTGCCAGCAGCGATCCTCCTATTCCTTTATTCTACGAGCAGTACTTC. This chain connects TRBV6-1 to TRBJ2-7; D remains ambiguous. The CDR3 spans 16 residues. V lost 6 bases to trimming and J lost 3 bases, with 21 bases between them. CDR1 is MNHNS, CDR2 SASEGT, per germline.

This clonotype was detected once. The gene calls are TRBV20-1 and TRBJ2-7, with 10 bases matching TRBD2. From germline, CDR1 is DFQATT and CDR2 SNEGSKA (reference sequence). The CDR3 has 14 amino acids. The trim removed 5 bases at V and 7 bases at J, leaving 11 bases unmatched. The CDR3 sequence: CSARRTSGVQEQYF. For the CDR3, the DNA is TGCAGTGCTCGACGGACTAGCGGCGTCCAGGAGCAGTACTTC.

The V gene is TRBV5-1, the J gene TRBJ2-3; D may correspond to TRBD1 or TRBD2 (5 bases each). This CDR3 contains 15 residues. The V and J ends lost 5 bases and 7 bases respectively, with 20 bases between them. The germline CDR1 and CDR2 sequences are SGHRS and YFSETQ. CDR3: CASSHGTSATYTQYF. DNA of the CDR3: TGCGCCAGCAGTCACGGGACCTCAGCGACCTATACGCAGTATTTT. The full variable domain, rest sourced from reference TRBV5-1 and TRBJ2-3, is KAGVTQTPRYLIKTRGQQVTLSCSPISGHRSVSWYQQTPGQGLQFLFEYFSETQRNKGNFPGRFSGRQFSNSRSEMNVSTLELGDSALYLCASSHGTSATYTQYFGPGTRLTVL.

This clonotype occurred a few times. The chain recombines TRBV20-1 with TRBJ1-2; a possible D gene is TRBD1 (5 bases). Trimming took off 2 bases at V and 2 bases at J, with 9 bases between the two ends. The CDR3 runs to 13 residues. From germline, CDR1 is DFQATT and CDR2 SNEGSKA (reference sequence). The CDR3 reads CSARMTENYGYTF. The DNA of the CDR3 is TGCAGTGCTAGAATGACAGAGAACTATGGCTACACCTTC.

The chain is built from TRBV20-1 and TRBJ2-1; 10 bases map to TRBD2. The CDR3 totals 15 residues. CDR1 is DFQATT and CDR2 is SNEGSKA in the germline V gene (reference sequence). V trimming: 5 bases; J trimming: 6 bases; junction bases outside the gene matches: 10. The DNA for the CDR3 is TGCAGTGCTCTCCCCGGGACTAGCGTCGGCAATGAGCAGTTCTTC. It codes for CSALPGTSVGNEQFF.

CDR3 sequence (DNA): TGTGCCAGCAGCGTACCACTAGCAGGGTCAGATACGCAGTATTTT. It codes for CASSVPLAGSDTQYF. The chain couples TRBV9 to TRBJ2-3; perhaps TRBD2 as D (6 bases). This CDR3 is built from 15 residues. Trimming stripped 1 base from V and 4 bases from J, with 13 bases between. CDR1 is SGDLS and CDR2 is YYNGEE in the germline V gene.

This clonotype showed up just a few times. The V call is TRBV20-1, the J call TRBJ2-1; no clear D gene. The CDR3 has 14 amino acids. Germline V lookup: CDR1 DFQATT, CDR2 SNEGSKA (reference sequence). The ends were cut back, 8 bases at V and 4 bases at J, with 18 bases in the middle. The DNA of the CDR3 is TGCAGTCCCCGACCGGGTAGAGCTTACAATGAGCAGTTCTTC. It yields the protein CSPRPGRAYNEQFF.

The V call is TRBV9, the J call TRBJ1-2; 7 bases line up with TRBD1. Germline CDR1 reads SGDLS; CDR2 reads YYNGEE. This CDR3 contains 12 residues. V trimming: 7 bases; J trimming: 3 bases; junction bases outside the gene matches: 3. This chain's CDR3 is CASRDSHYGYTF. The CDR3 coding sequence is TGTGCCAGCCGGGACAGTCACTATGGCTACACCTTC.

DNA of the CDR3: TGTGCCAGCAGCCAACCTCCTGGGCGGTCTTACTACGAGCAGTACTTC. As protein: CASSQPPGRSYYEQYF. The J gene is TRBJ2-7, the V gene TRBV4-2; D call uncertain. This CDR3 has 16 residues. Germline V gives CDR1 LGHNA, CDR2 YNFKEQ. Trimming pared 2 bases from V and 3 bases from J, leaving 17 bases between.

The CDR3 nucleotides read TGTGCCAGCAGCAGCTTCTACCCAGGCTATGAGCAGTTCTTC. This translates into CASSSFYPGYEQFF. This chain connects TRBV5-4 to TRBJ2-1; D uncertain. Trimming cost V 4 bases and J 8 bases, with 16 bases left between them. The CDR3 runs to 14 residues. Germline V gene sequence: CDR1 SGHNT, CDR2 YYREEE (reference sequence).

The chain uses TRBV3-1 and TRBJ2-1; tentatively, D is TRBD1 (6 bases). Germline lookup yields CDR1 LGHDT and CDR2 YNNKEL (reference sequence). CDR3 length equals 14 residues. With 3 bases removed from V and 6 bases from J, the gap between germline ends came to 12 bases. Written as DNA, the CDR3 is TGTGCCAGCAGCCAGGACGGACAGTCCAATGAGCAGTTCTTC. Translation gives CASSQDGQSNEQFF.

Worth noting for this clonotype: The junction shows a germline mismatch at one end, possibly a read error. This chain connects TRBV24-1 to TRBJ2-5, with 7 bases that match TRBD1. Looked up from germline, CDR1 is KGHDR and CDR2 is SFDVKD. The CDR3 extends over 13 amino acids. The CDR3 loop is CATGEGAQDTQYF. CDR3 sequence (DNA): TGTGCCACCGGTGAGGGGGCCCAAGACACCCAGTACTTC.

This clonotype was detected only a few times. V usage is TRBV20-1 and J usage is TRBJ2-4; 12 positions match TRBD2. The CDR3 totals 16 residues. With V trimmed by 2 bases and J by 0 bases, 2 bases remained unmatched. Germline-derived CDR1 and CDR2 are DFQATT and SNEGSKA (reference sequence). The CDR3 reads CSARQGLAGAKNIQYF. The CDR3 bases are TGCAGTGCTAGACAGGGACTAGCGGGAGCCAAAAACATTCAGTACTTC.

The sample holds many counts of this clonotype. This chain links TRBV12-3 or TRBV12-4 with TRBJ2-1; D is unresolved. This CDR3 is built from 14 residues. The V and J ends lost 6 bases and 3 bases respectively, with 12 bases between them. CDR3 bases: TGTGCCAGCAGCCCTGCTACGAACTACAATGAGCAGTTCTTC. It encodes CASSPATNYNEQFF.

A remark on this clonotype: At one boundary the junction diverges from the germline segment, which might be a read error. The chain employs TRBV12-3 or TRBV12-4 and TRBJ2-7; D uncertain. The CDR3 spans 11 residues. This CDR3 is CASSFWYEQYF. For the CDR3, the DNA is TGTGCCAGTAGTTTTTGGTACGAGCAGTACTTC.

The rearrangement links TRBV4-2 to TRBJ2-7; D is uncertain. The germline V gene has CDR1 LGHNA and CDR2 YNFKEQ. The CDR3 contains 14 residues. Trimming removed 0 bases at V and 7 bases at J, with 13 bases between. The CDR3 DNA follows: TGTGCCAGCAGCCAAGAGTTTGGGGTCGGGGAGCAGTACTTC. Translation: CASSQEFGVGEQYF.

The V gene is TRBV4-2, the J gene TRBJ2-7, with D tentatively TRBD2 (7 bases). The CDR3 has 14 residues. The V end lost 0 bases, the J end lost 6 bases, and 12 bases lay between the germline ends. CDR1 LGHNA and CDR2 YNFKEQ come from the germline V gene. The CDR3: CASSQDGAGAEQYF. The CDR3 DNA reads TGTGCCAGCAGCCAAGATGGGGCGGGGGCCGAGCAGTACTTC.

The sample holds a few counts of this clonotype. The chain has TRBV7-2 and TRBJ2-7; D not certain. The J call may be in error: the DNA end matches TRBJ2-5 better. Germline V gene data show CDR1 as SGHTA and CDR2 as FQGNSA. The CDR3 has 16 amino acids. The DNA for the CDR3 is TGTGCCAGCAGCTTAGCCAACGTGCTCACAGCGGAGACCCAGTACTTC. This encodes CASSLANVLTAETQYF.

Worth noting for this clonotype: This sequence may be a read error, since a much larger clone differs from it by one base. The chain carries TRBV12-3 or TRBV12-4 and TRBJ2-4; 7 nucleotides align to TRBD2. The J call is uncertain, as TRBJ2-7 better fits the DNA end. CDR3 length: 15 residues. In nucleotides, the CDR3 is TGTGCCAGCAGTTTTTGGCTAGCGGATTACTACGAGCAGTACTTC. Residues: CASSFWLADYYEQYF.

The chain carries TRBV19 and TRBJ2-4, with D maybe TRBD1 (6 bases). From germline, CDR1 is LNHDA and CDR2 SQIVND (reference sequence). Trimming cost V 3 bases and J 2 bases, with 11 bases left between them. The CDR3 is 15 amino acids. CDR3: CASSIAGQSKNIQYF. DNA for the CDR3: TGTGCCAGTAGTATCGCAGGACAGTCCAAAAACATTCAGTACTTC. Combining the CDR3 with reference TRBV19 and TRBJ2-4 gives the whole variable domain DGGITQSPKYLFRKEGQNVTLSCEQNLNHDAMYWYRQDPGQGLRLIYYSQIVNDFQKGDIAEGYSVSREKKESFPLTVTSAQKNPTAFYLCASSIAGQSKNIQYFGAGTRLSVL.

This sequence joins TRBV2 and TRBJ2-1, with 7 positions matching TRBD2. The CDR3 is made up of 12 amino acids. The V segment lost 10 bases and the J segment 8 bases; nucleotides outside the gene matches: 8. Germline-derived CDR1 and CDR2 are SNHLY and FYNNEI. In nucleotides, the CDR3 is TGTGCCATGGGGCGGGAGATGGATGAGCAGTTCTTC. This sequence encodes CAMGREMDEQFF.

The chain is built from TRBV29-1 and TRBJ2-1; D gene ambiguous. The length of the CDR3 is 13 residues. Germline loops: CDR1 SQVTM, CDR2 ANQGSEA. V lost 5 bases to trimming and J lost 8 bases, with 16 bases between them. CDR3 sequence (DNA): TGCAGCGTTTCCCGGGCTTTATACGATGAGCAGTTCTTC. Translating it yields CSVSRALYDEQFF.

This chain links TRBV20-1 with TRBJ1-2; D unclear. The CDR3 sequence is 13 residues long. Germline V gene sequence: CDR1 DFQATT, CDR2 SNEGSKA (reference sequence). The CDR3 bases are TGCAGCCGGGCGGACCTAGCTAACTATGGCTACACCTTC. It is translated as CSRADLANYGYTF.